The rows below give T cell receptor beta chains drawn from one sample of a study of blood T cells in healthy people across ages. A single record per CDR3 protein comes from TCRdb applying MiXCR to the 5' RACE reads. This table holds roughly 790,000 distinct CDR3 sequences, around 46% found once. Input material: blood. These TCRs come from an older woman in good health. Both conserved end residues are part of each CDR3. D genes are given only for firm matches. Clone size is given for some rows only: seen once, a few or many times, or a class if the clone is expanded.

>TRBV29-1|.|TRBJ2-7|TRBD2|15
TGCAGCGTTGAAACTAGCGCTAGCTCCTACAATGAGCAGTACTTC
CSVETSASSYNEQYF
>TRBV7-9|few|TRBJ1-5|TRBD1|15
TGTGCCAGCAGCTTGGGCAGGGGGTCCATTAAGCCCCAGCATTTT
CASSLGRGSIKPQHF
>TRBV6-5|.|TRBJ2-6|.|13
TGTGCCAGCAAGGGGTCTGGGGCCAACGCCCTGACTTTC
CASKGSGANALTF
>TRBV5-1|.|TRBJ2-1|TRBD2|21
TGCGCCAGCAGCCCTTCATCCACCTCGATCGTCGGGACTAGCGGGAGAGGCGAGCAGTTCTTC
CASSPSSTSIVGTSGRGEQFF
>TRBV5-5|.|TRBJ2-7|.|14
TGTGCCAGCAGCCCAGGGGCAGGGAGCCACGAGCAGTACTTC
CASSPGAGSHEQYF
>TRBV7-9|.|TRBJ2-5|.|12
TGTGCCAGCAGCTTAGTGACGGAGACCCAGTACTTC
CASSLVTETQYF
>TRBV2|.|TRBJ2-7|TRBD1|15
TGTGCCAGCACAGGGGGCGGGACTCGTCCCTACGAGCAGTACTTC
CASTGGGTRPYEQYF
>TRBV29-1|.|TRBJ1-2|.|12
TGCAGCGGGCTCGGGGAGCTTCACGGCTACACCTTC
CSGLGELHGYTF
>TRBV20-1|few|TRBJ2-4|TRBD2|13
TGCAGTGCGTGGACTAGCGGGGAAAACATTCAGTACTTC
CSAWTSGENIQYF
>TRBV7-3|.|TRBJ2-7|TRBD2|16
TGTGCCAGCAGCCCATGGGGTGCGGGGGGCCTTAATGAGCAGTACTTC
CASSPWGAGGLNEQYF
>TRBV5-1|few|TRBJ2-2|TRBD2|14
TGCGCCAGCAGTACTAGCGGGATCACCGGGGAGCTGTTTTTT
CASSTSGITGELFF
>TRBV5-1|.|TRBJ1-6|TRBD1|17
TGCGCCAGCAGCCCGGGACAGGGGGGGAACTATAATTCACCCCTCCACTTT
CASSPGQGGNYNSPLHF
>TRBV7-2|few|TRBJ2-5|TRBD2|13
TGTGCCAGCAGCTCTGCGGGGGGGGAGACCCAGTACTTC
CASSSAGGETQYF
>TRBV24-1|few|TRBJ2-1|TRBD2|12
TGTGCCACCAGTGCGGGGGGGGATGAGCAGTTCTTC
CATSAGGDEQFF
>TRBV6-5|.|TRBJ1-2|.|17
TGTGCCAGCAGTTACCACCGCGGGGGGGCGACCGACTATGGCTACACCTTC
CASSYHRGGATDYGYTF
>TRBV2|.|TRBJ2-3|TRBD1|16
TGTGCCAGCAGTGCCCCGGGACAGGGGGCGGCGGATACGCAGTATTTT
CASSAPGQGAADTQYF
>TRBV30|.|TRBJ1-6|TRBD1|15
TGTGCCTGGAGTGCAGGACAGGCCTATAATTCACCCCTCCACTTT
CAWSAGQAYNSPLHF